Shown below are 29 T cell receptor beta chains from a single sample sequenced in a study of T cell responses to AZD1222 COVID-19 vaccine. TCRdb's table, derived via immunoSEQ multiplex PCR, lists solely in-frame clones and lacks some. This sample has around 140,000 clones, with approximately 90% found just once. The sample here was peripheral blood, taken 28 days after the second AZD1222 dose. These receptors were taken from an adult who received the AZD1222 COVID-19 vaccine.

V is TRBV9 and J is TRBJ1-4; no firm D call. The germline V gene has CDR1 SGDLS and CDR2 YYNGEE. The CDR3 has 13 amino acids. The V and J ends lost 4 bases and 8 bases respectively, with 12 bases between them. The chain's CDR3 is CASSPRVEEKLFF. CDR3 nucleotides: TGTGCCAGCAGCCCCCGGGTGGAAGAAAAACTGTTTTTT.

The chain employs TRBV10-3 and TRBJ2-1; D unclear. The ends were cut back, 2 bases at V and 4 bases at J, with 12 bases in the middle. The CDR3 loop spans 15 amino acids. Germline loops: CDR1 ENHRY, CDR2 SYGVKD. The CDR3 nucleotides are TGTGCCATCAGTGAGACTTTGGCAGTTTACAATGAGCAGTTCTTC. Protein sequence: CAISETLAVYNEQFF.

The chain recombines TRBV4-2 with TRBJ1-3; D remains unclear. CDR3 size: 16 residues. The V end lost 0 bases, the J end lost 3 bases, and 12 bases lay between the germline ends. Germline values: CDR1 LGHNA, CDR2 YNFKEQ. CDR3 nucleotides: TGTGCCAGCAGCCAAGATCAAATTGCCGGTGGAAACACCATATATTTT. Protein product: CASSQDQIAGGNTIYF.

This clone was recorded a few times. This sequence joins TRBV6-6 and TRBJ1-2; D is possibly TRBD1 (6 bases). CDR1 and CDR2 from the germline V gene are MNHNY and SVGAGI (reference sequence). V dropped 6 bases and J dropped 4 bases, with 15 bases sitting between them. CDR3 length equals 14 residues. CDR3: CASSPSGEGYGYTF. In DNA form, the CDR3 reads TGTGCCAGCAGCCCATCAGGGGAAGGCTATGGCTACACCTTC.

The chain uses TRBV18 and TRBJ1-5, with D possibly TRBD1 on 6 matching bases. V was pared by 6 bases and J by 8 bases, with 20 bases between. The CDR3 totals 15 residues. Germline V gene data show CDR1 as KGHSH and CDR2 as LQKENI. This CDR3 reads CASSPEGGPVEPQHF. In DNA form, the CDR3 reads TGTGCCAGCTCTCCGGAGGGGGGACCGGTCGAGCCCCAGCATTTT.

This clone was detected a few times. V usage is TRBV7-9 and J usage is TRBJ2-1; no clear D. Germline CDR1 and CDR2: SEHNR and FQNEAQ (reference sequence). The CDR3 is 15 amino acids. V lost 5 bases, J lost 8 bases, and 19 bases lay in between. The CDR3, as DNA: TGTGCCAGCAGCGTCGTTAGGTCTTCGTTCGATGAGCAGTTCTTC. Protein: CASSVVRSSFDEQFF.

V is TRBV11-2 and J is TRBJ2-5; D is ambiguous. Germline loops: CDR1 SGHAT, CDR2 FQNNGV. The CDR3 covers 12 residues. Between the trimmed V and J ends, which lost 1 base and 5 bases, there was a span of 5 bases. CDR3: CASSLGPETQYF. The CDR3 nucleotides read TGTGCCAGCAGCTTAGGCCCGGAGACCCAGTACTTC.

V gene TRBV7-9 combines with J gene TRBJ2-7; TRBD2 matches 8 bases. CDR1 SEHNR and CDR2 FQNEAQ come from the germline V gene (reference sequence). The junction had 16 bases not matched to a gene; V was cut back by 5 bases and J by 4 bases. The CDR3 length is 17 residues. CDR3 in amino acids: CASSQGPPAGGVYEQYF. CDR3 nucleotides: TGTGCCAGCAGCCAGGGCCCTCCGGCGGGAGGTGTTTACGAGCAGTACTTC. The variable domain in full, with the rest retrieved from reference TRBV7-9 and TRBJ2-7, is DTGVSQNPRHKITKRGQNVTFRCDPISEHNRLYWYRQTLGQGPEFLTYFQNEAQLEKSRLLSDRFSAERPKGSFSTLEIQRTEQGDSAMYLCASSQGPPAGGVYEQYFGPGTRLTVT.

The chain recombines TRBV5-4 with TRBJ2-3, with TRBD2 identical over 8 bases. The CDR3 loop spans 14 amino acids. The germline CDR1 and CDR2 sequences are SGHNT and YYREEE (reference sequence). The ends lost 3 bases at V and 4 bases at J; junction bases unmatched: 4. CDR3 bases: TGTGCCAGCAGCTCAGCGGGGGCCCCAGATACGCAGTATTTT. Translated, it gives CASSSAGAPDTQYF.

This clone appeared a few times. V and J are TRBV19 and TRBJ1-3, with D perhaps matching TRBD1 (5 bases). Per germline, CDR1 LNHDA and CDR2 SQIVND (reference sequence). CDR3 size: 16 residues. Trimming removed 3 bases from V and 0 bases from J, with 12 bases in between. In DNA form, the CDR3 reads TGTGCCAGTAGTATGGGACGCCACCCCTCTGGAAACACCATATATTTT. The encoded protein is CASSMGRHPSGNTIYF.

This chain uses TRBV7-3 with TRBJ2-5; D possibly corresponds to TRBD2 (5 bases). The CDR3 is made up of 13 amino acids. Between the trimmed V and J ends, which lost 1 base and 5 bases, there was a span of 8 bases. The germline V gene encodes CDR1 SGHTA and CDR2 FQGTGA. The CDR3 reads CASSLSKRETQYF. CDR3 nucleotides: TGTGCCAGCAGCTTAAGTAAGCGGGAGACCCAGTACTTC. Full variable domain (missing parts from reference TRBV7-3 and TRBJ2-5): GAGVSQTPSNKVTEKGKYVELRCDPISGHTALYWYRQSLGQGPEFLIYFQGTGAADDSGLPNDRFFAVRPEGSVSTLKIQRTERGDSAVYLCASSLSKRETQYFGPGTRLLVL.

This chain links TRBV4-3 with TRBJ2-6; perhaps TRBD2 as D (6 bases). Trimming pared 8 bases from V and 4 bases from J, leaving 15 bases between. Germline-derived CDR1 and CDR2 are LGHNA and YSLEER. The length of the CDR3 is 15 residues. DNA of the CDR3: TGCGCCAGCCGCCGAAGCGGGTCCGGGGCCAACGTCCTGACTTTC. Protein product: CASRRSGSGANVLTF.

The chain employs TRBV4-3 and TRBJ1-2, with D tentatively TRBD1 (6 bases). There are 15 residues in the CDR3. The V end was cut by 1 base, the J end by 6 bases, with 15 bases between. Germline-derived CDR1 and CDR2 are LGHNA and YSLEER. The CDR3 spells CASSQVRGHQDGYTF. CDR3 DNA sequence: TGCGCCAGCAGCCAAGTTCGGGGACACCAGGATGGCTACACCTTC.

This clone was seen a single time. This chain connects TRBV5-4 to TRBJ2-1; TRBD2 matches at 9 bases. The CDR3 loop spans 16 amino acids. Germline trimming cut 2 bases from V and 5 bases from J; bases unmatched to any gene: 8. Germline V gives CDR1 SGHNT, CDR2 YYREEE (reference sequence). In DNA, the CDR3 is TGTGCCAGCAGCTTACAGTGGACTAGCGTGAACAATGAGCAGTTCTTC. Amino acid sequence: CASSLQWTSVNNEQFF. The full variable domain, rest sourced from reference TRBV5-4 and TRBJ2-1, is ETGVTQSPTHLIKTRGQQVTLRCSSQSGHNTVSWYQQALGQGPQFIFQYYREEENGRGNFPPRFSGLQFPNYSSELNVNALELDDSALYLCASSLQWTSVNNEQFFGPGTRLTVL.

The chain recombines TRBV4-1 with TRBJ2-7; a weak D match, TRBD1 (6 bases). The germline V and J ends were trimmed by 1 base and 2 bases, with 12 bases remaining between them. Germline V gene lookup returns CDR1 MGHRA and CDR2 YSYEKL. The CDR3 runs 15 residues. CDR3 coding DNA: TGCGCCAGCAGCCAAGGATCACAGGGCGCCTACGAGCAGTACTTC. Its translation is CASSQGSQGAYEQYF.

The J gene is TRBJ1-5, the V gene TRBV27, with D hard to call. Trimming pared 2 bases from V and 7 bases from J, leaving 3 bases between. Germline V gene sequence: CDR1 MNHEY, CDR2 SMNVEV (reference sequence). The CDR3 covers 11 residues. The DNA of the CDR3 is TGTGCCAGCAGTTTACGACAGCCCCAGCATTTT. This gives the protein CASSLRQPQHF.

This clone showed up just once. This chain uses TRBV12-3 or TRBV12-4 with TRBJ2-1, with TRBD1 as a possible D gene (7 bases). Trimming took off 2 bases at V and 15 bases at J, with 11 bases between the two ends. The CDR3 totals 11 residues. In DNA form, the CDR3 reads TGTGCCAGCAGTTTACAGGGGGGAGGGTTCTTC. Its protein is CASSLQGGGFF.

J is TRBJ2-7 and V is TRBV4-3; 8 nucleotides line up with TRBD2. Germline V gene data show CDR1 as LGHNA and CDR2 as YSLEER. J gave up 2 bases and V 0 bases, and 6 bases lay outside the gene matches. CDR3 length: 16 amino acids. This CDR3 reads CASSQEASGLAYEQYF. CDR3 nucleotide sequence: TGCGCCAGCAGCCAAGAGGCTAGCGGGTTAGCCTACGAGCAGTACTTC.

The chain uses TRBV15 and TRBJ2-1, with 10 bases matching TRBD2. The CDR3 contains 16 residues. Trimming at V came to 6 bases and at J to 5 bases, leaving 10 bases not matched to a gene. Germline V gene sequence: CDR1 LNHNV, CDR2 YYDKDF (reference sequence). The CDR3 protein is CATREGASGSHNEQFF. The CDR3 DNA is TGTGCCACCAGGGAAGGAGCTAGCGGGAGTCACAATGAGCAGTTCTTC.

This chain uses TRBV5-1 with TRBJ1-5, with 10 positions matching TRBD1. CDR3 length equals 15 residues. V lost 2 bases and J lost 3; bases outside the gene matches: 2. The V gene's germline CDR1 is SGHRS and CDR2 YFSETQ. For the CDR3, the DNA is TGCGCCAGCAGCTTTGGGACAGGGGCCAATCAGCCCCAGCATTTT. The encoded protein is CASSFGTGANQPQHF.

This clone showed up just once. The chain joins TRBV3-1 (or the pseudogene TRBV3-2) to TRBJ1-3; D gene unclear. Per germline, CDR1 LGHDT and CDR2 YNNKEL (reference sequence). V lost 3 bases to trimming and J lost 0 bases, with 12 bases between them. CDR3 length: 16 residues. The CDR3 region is CASSQDPTFSGNTIYF. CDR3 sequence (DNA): TGTGCCAGCAGCCAGGACCCAACCTTCTCTGGAAACACCATATATTTT.

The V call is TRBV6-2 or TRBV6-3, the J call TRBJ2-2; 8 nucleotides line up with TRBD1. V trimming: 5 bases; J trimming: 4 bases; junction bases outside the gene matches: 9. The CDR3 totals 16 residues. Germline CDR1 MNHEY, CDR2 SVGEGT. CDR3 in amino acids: CASSHRRTGSTGELFF. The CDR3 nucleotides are TGTGCCAGCAGTCATAGGAGGACAGGGAGCACCGGGGAGCTGTTTTTT.

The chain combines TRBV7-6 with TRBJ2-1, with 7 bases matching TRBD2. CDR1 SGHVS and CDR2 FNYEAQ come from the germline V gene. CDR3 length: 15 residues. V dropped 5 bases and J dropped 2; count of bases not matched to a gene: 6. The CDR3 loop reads CASSRASGPYNEQFF. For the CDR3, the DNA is TGTGCCAGCAGCCGAGCTAGCGGTCCCTACAATGAGCAGTTCTTC.

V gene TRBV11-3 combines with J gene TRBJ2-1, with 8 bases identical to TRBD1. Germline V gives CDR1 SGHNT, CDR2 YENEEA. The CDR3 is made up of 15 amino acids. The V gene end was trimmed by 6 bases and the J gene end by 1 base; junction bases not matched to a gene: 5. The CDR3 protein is CASSPGQASYNEQFF. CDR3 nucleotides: TGTGCCAGCAGTCCGGGACAGGCATCCTACAATGAGCAGTTCTTC. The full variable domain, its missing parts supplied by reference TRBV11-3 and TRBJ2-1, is EAGVVQSPRYKIIEKKQPVAFWCNPISGHNTLYWYLQNLGQGPELLIRYENEEAVDDSQLPKDRFSAERLKGVDSTLKIQPAELGDSAVYLCASSPGQASYNEQFFGPGTRLTVL.

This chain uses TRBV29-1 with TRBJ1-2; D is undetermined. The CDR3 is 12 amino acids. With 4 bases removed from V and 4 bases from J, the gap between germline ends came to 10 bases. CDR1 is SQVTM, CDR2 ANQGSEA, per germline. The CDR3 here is CSVGGAGYGYTF. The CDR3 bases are TGCAGCGTTGGCGGCGCGGGCTATGGCTACACCTTC.

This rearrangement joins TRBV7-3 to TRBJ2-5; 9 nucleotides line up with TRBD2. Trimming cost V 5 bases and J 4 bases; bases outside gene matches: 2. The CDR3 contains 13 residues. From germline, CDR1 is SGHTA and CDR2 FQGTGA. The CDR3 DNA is TGTGCCAGCAGCCGTAGCGGGAGAGAGACCCAGTACTTC. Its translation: CASSRSGRETQYF.

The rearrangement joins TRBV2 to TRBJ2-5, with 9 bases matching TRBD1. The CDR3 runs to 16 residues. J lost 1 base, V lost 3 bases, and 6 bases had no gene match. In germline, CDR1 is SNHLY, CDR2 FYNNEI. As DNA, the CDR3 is TGTGCCAGCAGTGACCGGGACAGGGTGGTCCAAGAGACCCAGTACTTC. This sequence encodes CASSDRDRVVQETQYF.

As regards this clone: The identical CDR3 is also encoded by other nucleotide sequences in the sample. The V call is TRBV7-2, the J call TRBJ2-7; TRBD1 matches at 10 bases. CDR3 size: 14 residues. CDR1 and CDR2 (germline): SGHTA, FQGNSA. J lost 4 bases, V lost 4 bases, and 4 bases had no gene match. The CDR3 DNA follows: TGTGCCAGCAGCTCGACAGGGGGCTTTTACGAGCAGTACTTC. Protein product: CASSSTGGFYEQYF.

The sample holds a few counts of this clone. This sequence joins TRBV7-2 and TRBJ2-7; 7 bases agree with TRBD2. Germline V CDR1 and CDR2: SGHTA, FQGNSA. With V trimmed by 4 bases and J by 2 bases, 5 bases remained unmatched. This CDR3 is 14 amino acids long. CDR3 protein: CASSSSGTTYEQYF. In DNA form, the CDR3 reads TGTGCCAGCAGCTCCTCCGGGACTACCTACGAGCAGTACTTC.